Listed below are T cell receptor beta chains from one sample, sequenced in a study of neurological immune-mediated disorders. TCRdb analysed the 5' RACE reads with MiXCR anew, one entry per CDR3 protein. The sample holds approximately 30,000 distinct CDR3 sequences, more than 4% seen once. Sequencing input: CD4+ T cells from blood. The receptors derive from a woman in her thirties or forties in good health. CDR3s include the opening cysteine and the closing phenylalanine or tryptophan. D genes are given only for firm matches. Expanded clones are given a class, and other clones once, few, many or no size at all.

v_gene: TRBV6-5; abundance: many; d_gene: .; j_gene: TRBJ2-3; CDR3nt: TGTGCCAGCAGAGGAGGACAGAACACAGATACGCAGTATTTT; CDR3aa: CASRGGQNTDTQYF
v_gene: TRBV5-1; abundance: many; d_gene: TRBD1; j_gene: TRBJ2-7; CDR3nt: TGCGCCAGCAGCTGGGGACAGGCGACCTACGAGCAGTACTTC; CDR3aa: CASSWGQATYEQYF
v_gene: TRBV19; abundance: .; d_gene: .; j_gene: TRBJ1-2; CDR3nt: TGTGCCAGCGCTCAGGGACACCTTAACTATGGCTACACCTTC; CDR3aa: CASAQGHLNYGYTF
v_gene: TRBV5-1; abundance: many; d_gene: .; j_gene: TRBJ2-3; CDR3nt: TGCGCCAGCAGCCGGGGCGGGACTAGCACAGATACGCAGTATTTT; CDR3aa: CASSRGGTSTDTQYF
v_gene: TRBV7-2; abundance: many; d_gene: .; j_gene: TRBJ2-1; CDR3nt: TGTGCCAGCAGCCTTTCTATCAGAGCTATCTCCTACAATGAGCAGTTCTTC; CDR3aa: CASSLSIRAISYNEQFF
v_gene: TRBV20-1; abundance: many; d_gene: TRBD2; j_gene: TRBJ2-1; CDR3nt: TGCAGTGCAAGGACTAGCGGGAGCTATGAGCAGTTCTTC; CDR3aa: CSARTSGSYEQFF
v_gene: TRBV5-1; abundance: many; d_gene: .; j_gene: TRBJ2-2; CDR3nt: TGCGCCAGCAGCTTGAAGGCCAGCAACACCGGGGAGCTGTTTTTT; CDR3aa: CASSLKASNTGELFF
v_gene: TRBV5-1; abundance: many; d_gene: .; j_gene: TRBJ1-3; CDR3nt: TGCGCCAGCAGCCCGAGTGCAGGGGCTGGAAACACCATATATTTT; CDR3aa: CASSPSAGAGNTIYF
v_gene: TRBV5-1; abundance: many; d_gene: .; j_gene: TRBJ1-6; CDR3nt: TGCGCCAGCAGCTTCAACAGAGATAATTCACCCCTCCACTTT; CDR3aa: CASSFNRDNSPLHF
v_gene: TRBV11-2; abundance: many; d_gene: .; j_gene: TRBJ2-2; CDR3nt: TGTGCCAGCAGCGACAGTCAAAGGGGGAACACCGGGGAGCTGTTTTTT; CDR3aa: CASSDSQRGNTGELFF
v_gene: TRBV20-1; abundance: many; d_gene: .; j_gene: TRBJ2-7; CDR3nt: TGCAGTGCCGAGTTGGGGGGCGAGCAGTACTTC; CDR3aa: CSAELGGEQYF
v_gene: TRBV28; abundance: many; d_gene: TRBD2; j_gene: TRBJ2-7; CDR3nt: TGTGCCAGCAGGGAGACTAGCGGGAGGGCTTACGAGCAGTACTTC; CDR3aa: CASRETSGRAYEQYF
v_gene: TRBV15; abundance: many; d_gene: .; j_gene: TRBJ1-2; CDR3nt: TGTGCCACCGCAACAGGGTCCAACTATGGCTACACCTTC; CDR3aa: CATATGSNYGYTF
v_gene: TRBV12-3/TRBV12-4; abundance: many; d_gene: TRBD1; j_gene: TRBJ2-4; CDR3nt: TGTGCCAGCAGTTTAGGGACAGGGGGGGGAATAGCCAAAAACATTCAGTACTTC; CDR3aa: CASSLGTGGGIAKNIQYF
v_gene: TRBV18; abundance: many; d_gene: .; j_gene: TRBJ1-1; CDR3nt: TGTGCCAGCTCACCACAGACAGGGAACACTGAAGCTTTCTTT; CDR3aa: CASSPQTGNTEAFF
v_gene: TRBV12-3/TRBV12-4; abundance: many; d_gene: TRBD2; j_gene: TRBJ2-7; CDR3nt: TGTGCCAGCAGCTCCCAGGCACTAGCGAGCGAGCAGTACTTC; CDR3aa: CASSSQALASEQYF
v_gene: TRBV4-2; abundance: many; d_gene: TRBD1; j_gene: TRBJ2-1; CDR3nt: TGTGCCAGCAGCCAAGTGGACAGGGGGAATAGGAATGAGCAGTTCTTC; CDR3aa: CASSQVDRGNRNEQFF
v_gene: TRBV5-1; abundance: many; d_gene: TRBD2; j_gene: TRBJ2-7; CDR3nt: TGCGCCAGCAGCTCCGGGACTAGCGGGAGCGAGCAGTACTTC; CDR3aa: CASSSGTSGSEQYF
v_gene: TRBV25-1; abundance: many; d_gene: TRBD1; j_gene: TRBJ1-2; CDR3nt: TGTGCCAGCATAGAAACAGGGGGCCATGGCTACACCTTC; CDR3aa: CASIETGGHGYTF
v_gene: TRBV20-1; abundance: many; d_gene: TRBD2; j_gene: TRBJ2-1; CDR3nt: TGCAGTGCTAGTCGGCTAGCGGGCCCCAATGAGCAGTTCTTC; CDR3aa: CSASRLAGPNEQFF
v_gene: TRBV10-3; abundance: many; d_gene: .; j_gene: TRBJ2-2; CDR3nt: TGTGCCATCAGTGGGGGCGGGGAGCTGTTTTTT; CDR3aa: CAISGGGELFF
v_gene: TRBV3-1; abundance: many; d_gene: TRBD2; j_gene: TRBJ2-7; CDR3nt: TGTGCCAGCAGCCAAGGTCCAGCCGGGGGGGCCTACGAGCAGTACTTC; CDR3aa: CASSQGPAGGAYEQYF
v_gene: TRBV5-6; abundance: many; d_gene: .; j_gene: TRBJ2-5; CDR3nt: TGTGCCAGCAGCTTGTACGGGACAAAAGAGACCCAGTACTTC; CDR3aa: CASSLYGTKETQYF
v_gene: TRBV5-1; abundance: many; d_gene: .; j_gene: TRBJ2-4; CDR3nt: TGCGCCAGCAGCTTGGAAAACATTCAGTACTTC; CDR3aa: CASSLENIQYF
v_gene: TRBV5-6; abundance: many; d_gene: .; j_gene: TRBJ2-2; CDR3nt: TGTGCCAGCAGCTTGAGCGGGACACTGAACACCGGGGAGCTGTTTTTT; CDR3aa: CASSLSGTLNTGELFF
v_gene: TRBV10-1; abundance: few; d_gene: .; j_gene: TRBJ2-1; CDR3nt: TGCGCCAGCAGCTCGGGGGCTTTGGGATACAATGAGCAGTTCTTC; CDR3aa: CASSSGALGYNEQFF
v_gene: TRBV18; abundance: many; d_gene: .; j_gene: TRBJ2-6; CDR3nt: TGTGCCAGCTCACCACCGAGACAAAGCTCTGGGGCCAACGTCCTGACTTTC; CDR3aa: CASSPPRQSSGANVLTF
v_gene: TRBV2; abundance: many; d_gene: .; j_gene: TRBJ1-2; CDR3nt: TGTGCCAGCAGAGTCCGGGGGGCCCATGGCTACACCTTC; CDR3aa: CASRVRGAHGYTF
v_gene: TRBV20-1; abundance: many; d_gene: TRBD1; j_gene: TRBJ1-2; CDR3nt: TGCAGTGCTAGAGACCTCAGGGGGTCTAACTATGGCTACACCTTC; CDR3aa: CSARDLRGSNYGYTF
v_gene: TRBV13; abundance: many; d_gene: TRBD1; j_gene: TRBJ1-1; CDR3nt: TGTGCCAGCAGCCCTCCCGGGACAGGGTTCGCCACTGAAGCTTTCTTT; CDR3aa: CASSPPGTGFATEAFF
v_gene: TRBV27; abundance: many; d_gene: TRBD2; j_gene: TRBJ2-7; CDR3nt: TGTGCCAGCAGTCCCCGCGGAGTGGGCCTAACTAGCGGGAGCTACGAGCAGTACTTC; CDR3aa: CASSPRGVGLTSGSYEQYF
v_gene: TRBV6-5; abundance: many; d_gene: TRBD1; j_gene: TRBJ1-2; CDR3nt: TGTGCCAGCAGGAATGGACAGGGGGCTTCCTACACCTTC; CDR3aa: CASRNGQGASYTF
v_gene: TRBV7-9; abundance: many; d_gene: .; j_gene: TRBJ1-1; CDR3nt: TGTGCCAGCAGCTCCATGAACTTCCTGAACACTGAAGCTTTCTTT; CDR3aa: CASSSMNFLNTEAFF
v_gene: TRBV5-6; abundance: many; d_gene: TRBD1; j_gene: TRBJ2-1; CDR3nt: TGTGCCAGCAGCCCAAACAGGGGCGCCTACAATGAGCAGTTCTTC; CDR3aa: CASSPNRGAYNEQFF
v_gene: TRBV5-5; abundance: many; d_gene: .; j_gene: TRBJ1-5; CDR3nt: TGTGCCAGCAGTGGAATAGCGGGGTCCAATCAGCCCCAGCATTTT; CDR3aa: CASSGIAGSNQPQHF
v_gene: TRBV5-1; abundance: many; d_gene: TRBD2; j_gene: TRBJ2-1; CDR3nt: TGCGCCAGCGGGAGCTTCGTCTTCGGGAGGAATGAGCAGTTCTTC; CDR3aa: CASGSFVFGRNEQFF
v_gene: TRBV4-1; abundance: many; d_gene: .; j_gene: TRBJ1-4; CDR3nt: TGCGCCAGCAGCCAAGAGGGGAACGGAGCAACTAATGAAAAACTGTTTTTT; CDR3aa: CASSQEGNGATNEKLFF
v_gene: TRBV5-1; abundance: many; d_gene: TRBD1; j_gene: TRBJ1-1; CDR3nt: TGCGCCAGCAGCATTGGGACAGTCAACACTGAAGCTTTCTTT; CDR3aa: CASSIGTVNTEAFF
v_gene: TRBV6-1; abundance: many; d_gene: .; j_gene: TRBJ1-4; CDR3nt: TGTGCCAGCAGTGTTCGACAGCCTGAAAAACTGTTTTTT; CDR3aa: CASSVRQPEKLFF
v_gene: TRBV18; abundance: many; d_gene: .; j_gene: TRBJ2-1; CDR3nt: TGTGCCAGCTCACTTACCGGGAACCCGGACGGAGGGCAGTTCTTC; CDR3aa: CASSLTGNPDGGQFF